A single sample gave rise to the 7 T cell receptor beta chains below, sequenced in a study of memory CD4+ T cells and cytomegalovirus serostatus. Single viable CD3+CD4+CD8-CD45RO+ cells were sorted as the memory CD4+ T cells. This table comes from immunoSEQ multiplex PCR, and its TCRdb copy is limited to in-frame clones, with some not included. This table holds tens of thousands of clones, 75% to 80% found once. Sequencing used memory CD4+ T cells from blood. The receptors come from an adult in good health and CMV-seropositive.

V usage is TRBV4-1 and J usage is TRBJ2-7; D assignment may be TRBD1 or TRBD2 (5 bases each). Trimming removed 1 base at V and 1 base at J, with 11 bases between. Per the germline V gene, CDR1 is MGHRA and CDR2 is YSYEKL. CDR3 length equals 15 residues. In DNA, the CDR3 is TGCGCCAGCAGCCAAGGGCATGGGGGATCCTACGAGCAGTACTTC. Protein product: CASSQGHGGSYEQYF.

The table lists this clone with a count of one. The chain combines TRBV27 with TRBJ2-7; possible D gene TRBD1, 5 bases. CDR3 length: 14 residues. Germline V gene lookup returns CDR1 MNHEY and CDR2 SMNVEV (reference sequence). V was cut by 6 bases and J by 5 bases, with 17 bases left in between. DNA of the CDR3: TGTGCCAGCAGCCTTCCAGGGATGATTAACGAGCAGTACTTC. Translated, it gives CASSLPGMINEQYF.

The rearrangement links TRBV29-1 to TRBJ2-6; D gene uncertain. CDR1 SQVTM and CDR2 ANQGSEA come from the germline V gene. CDR3 length: 12 residues. Trimming took off 3 bases at V and 0 bases at J, with 0 bases between the two ends. CDR3 amino acids: CSVDSGANVLTF. CDR3 DNA sequence: TGCAGCGTTGACTCTGGGGCCAACGTCCTGACTTTC.

The chain has TRBV2 and TRBJ2-7; D uncertain. CDR3 length: 13 amino acids. The V gene's germline CDR1 is SNHLY and CDR2 FYNNEI. Trimming shortened V by 4 bases and J by 3 bases, and 10 bases separated the two germline ends. The CDR3 DNA reads as TGTGCCAGCAGTGTTAGGACCCACTACGAGCAGTACTTC. Protein sequence: CASSVRTHYEQYF.

V is TRBV5-6 and J is TRBJ1-1; 9 bases match TRBD1. Germline CDR1 is SGHDT and CDR2 is YYEEEE. Unmatched junction bases numbered 15, after V lost 4 bases and J lost 11 bases. This CDR3 spans 15 amino acids. CDR3: CASSTTGGQKSAAFF. The CDR3 DNA follows: TGTGCCAGCAGCACCACAGGGGGCCAAAAATCTGCGGCTTTCTTT.

The chain recombines TRBV5-4 with TRBJ2-1; 15 positions agree with TRBD2. The junction had 6 bases not matched to a gene; V was cut back by 3 bases and J by 8 bases. Germline CDR1 is SGHNT and CDR2 is YYREEE (reference sequence). The CDR3 spans 16 residues. In nucleotides, the CDR3 is TGTGCCAGCAGCTCTTCGCGGACTAGCGGGGGGGATGAGCAGTTCTTC. Its translation: CASSSSRTSGGDEQFF.

The chain couples TRBV5-1 to TRBJ2-5; 12 bases align to TRBD1. CDR1 and CDR2 (germline): SGHRS, YFSETQ. The CDR3 has 15 amino acids. V was pared by 5 bases and J by 7 bases, with 9 bases of the junction left unmatched. CDR3 in amino acids: CASSAGTGGDPTQYF. CDR3 sequence (DNA): TGCGCCAGCAGTGCCGGGACAGGGGGCGATCCGACCCAGTACTTC.